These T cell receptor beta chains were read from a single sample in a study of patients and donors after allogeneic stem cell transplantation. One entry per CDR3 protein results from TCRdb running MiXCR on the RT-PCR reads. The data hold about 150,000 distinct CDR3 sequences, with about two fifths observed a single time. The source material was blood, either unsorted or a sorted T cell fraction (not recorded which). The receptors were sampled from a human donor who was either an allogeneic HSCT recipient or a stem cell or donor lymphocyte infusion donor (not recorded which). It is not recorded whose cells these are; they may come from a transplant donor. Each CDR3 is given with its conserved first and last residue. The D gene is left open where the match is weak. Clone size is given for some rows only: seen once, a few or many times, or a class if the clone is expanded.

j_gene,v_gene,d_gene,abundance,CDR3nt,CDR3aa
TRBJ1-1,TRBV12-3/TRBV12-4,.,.,TGTGCCAGCAGTTCCGCCACTGAAGCTTTCTTT,CASSSATEAFF
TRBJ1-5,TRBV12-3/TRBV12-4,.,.,TGTGCCACCAGTTTCAGCCAGGGCAATCAGCCCCAGCATTTT,CATSFSQGNQPQHF
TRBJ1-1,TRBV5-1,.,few,TGCGCCAGCAGCTTGGAAGGGGCGCATGCCACTGAAGCTTTCTTT,CASSLEGAHATEAFF
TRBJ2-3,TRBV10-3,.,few,TGTGCCATCAGCCCTGGAAGCGAAACAGATACGCAGTATTTT,CAISPGSETDTQYF
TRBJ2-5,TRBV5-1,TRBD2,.,TGCGCCAGCAGCTTGGCGGCTAGCGGGGGAGCCCAGGTAAACCAGTACTTC,CASSLAASGGAQVNQYF
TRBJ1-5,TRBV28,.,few,TGTGCCAGCCACAGCGTGGGGGGACAGCCCCAGCATTTT,CASHSVGGQPQHF
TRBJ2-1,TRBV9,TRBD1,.,TGTGCCAGCAGCGCACCGGGACAGGGGGACAATGAGCAGTTCTTC,CASSAPGQGDNEQFF
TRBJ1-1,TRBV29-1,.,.,TGCAGCGTTGAAAGTTACACTGAAGCTTTCTTT,CSVESYTEAFF
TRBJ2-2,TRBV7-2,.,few,TGTGCCAGCATCAAGAGGGGAACCGGGGAGCTGTTTTTT,CASIKRGTGELFF
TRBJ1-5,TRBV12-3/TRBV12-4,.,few,TGTGCCAGCAAGGACTTCCCCGATCAGCCCCAGCATTTT,CASKDFPDQPQHF
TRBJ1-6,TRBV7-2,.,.,TGTGCCAGCACCCCAGGACAGATCTCCTATAATTCACCCCTCCACTTT,CASTPGQISYNSPLHF
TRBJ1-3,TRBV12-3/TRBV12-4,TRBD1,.,TGTGCCAGCAGAGCGACAGGGGGCTCTGGAAACACCATATATTTT,CASRATGGSGNTIYF
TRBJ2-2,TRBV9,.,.,TGTGCCACGCAGACAGCCCACCCCACCGGGGAGCTGTTTTTT,CATQTAHPTGELFF
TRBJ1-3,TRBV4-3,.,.,TGCGCCAGCAGCCAAGAATTTCGCGGCACCATATATTTT,CASSQEFRGTIYF
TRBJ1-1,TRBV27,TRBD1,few,TGTGCCAGCAGTTTAAGGGACAGGAGGTATGAAGTGAACACTGAAGCTTTCTTT,CASSLRDRRYEVNTEAFF
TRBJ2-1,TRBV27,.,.,TGTGCCAGCAGTTGGGACAAGGGTGATGAGCAGTTCTTC,CASSWDKGDEQFF
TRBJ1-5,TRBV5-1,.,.,TGCGCCAGCACCACTACGGGGACCTCGGATCAGCCCCAGCATTTT,CASTTTGTSDQPQHF
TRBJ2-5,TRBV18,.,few,TGTGCCAGCTCACCACTGGGGGATGAGACCCAGTACTTC,CASSPLGDETQYF